Described below is a single T cell receptor (beta chain) sequence and its context. No antigen is known for it. Repertoires were generated with immunoSEQ multiplex PCR, while TCRdb's copy carries only in-frame clones and drops some. This table holds about 120,000 clones, roughly 92% found once. This record belongs to a study of T cell responses to AZD1222 COVID-19 vaccine. As for the study in general: Pooled samples include second doses given at about 4 or 12 weeks. General study points: Sampled repertoires all dated from after the peak T cell response. The donor group comprised mostly white British people and more females; the analysis possibly underestimated clonal diversity.

This sample comprised peripheral blood, obtained on day 0 of AZD1222 vaccination. This TCR came from an adult in good health.

CDR3 region: CASSRNTGNTEAFF. Here the CDR3 DNA reads TGTGCCAGCAGCCGAAATACAGGGAACACTGAAGCTTTCTTT. V usage is TRBV7-9 and J usage is TRBJ1-1; D is perhaps TRBD1 (5 bases). The CDR3 length is 14 residues. Germline V gene data show CDR1 as SEHNR and CDR2 as FQNEAQ (reference sequence). The V gene lost 5 bases and the J gene lost 1 base, with 11 bases spanning the gap.